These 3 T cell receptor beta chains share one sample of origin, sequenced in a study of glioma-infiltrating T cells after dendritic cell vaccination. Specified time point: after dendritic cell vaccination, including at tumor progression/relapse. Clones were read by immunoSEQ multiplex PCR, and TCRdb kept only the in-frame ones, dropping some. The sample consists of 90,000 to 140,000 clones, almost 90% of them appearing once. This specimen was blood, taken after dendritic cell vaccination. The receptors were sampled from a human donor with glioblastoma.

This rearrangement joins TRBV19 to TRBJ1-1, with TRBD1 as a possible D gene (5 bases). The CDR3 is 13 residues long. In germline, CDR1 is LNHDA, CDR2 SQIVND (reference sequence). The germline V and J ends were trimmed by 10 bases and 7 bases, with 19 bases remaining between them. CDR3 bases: TGTGCCACCGGGAGGGGAGGGTACGGTGAAGCTTTCTTT. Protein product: CATGRGGYGEAFF. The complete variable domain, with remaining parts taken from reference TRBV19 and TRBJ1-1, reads DGGITQSPKYLFRKEGQNVTLSCEQNLNHDAMYWYRQDPGQGLRLIYYSQIVNDFQKGDIAEGYSVSREKKESFPLTVTSAQKNPTAFYLCATGRGGYGEAFFGQGTRLTVV.

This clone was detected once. This CDR3 reads CAISELNFRGQETQYF. The DNA of the CDR3 is TGTGCCATCAGTGAGCTCAATTTCAGGGGGCAAGAGACCCAGTACTTC. The chain recombines TRBV10-3 with TRBJ2-5; 7 nucleotides agree with TRBD1. V lost 2 bases and J lost 2; bases outside the gene matches: 8. Germline CDR1 and CDR2: ENHRY and SYGVKD. This CDR3 is built from 16 residues.

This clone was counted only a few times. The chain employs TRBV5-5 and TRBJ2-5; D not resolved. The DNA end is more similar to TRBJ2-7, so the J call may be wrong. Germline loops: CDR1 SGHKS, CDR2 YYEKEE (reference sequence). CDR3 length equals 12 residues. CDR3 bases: TGTGCCAGCAGCGCCCCCAACTACGAGCAGTACTTC. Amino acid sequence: CASSAPNYEQYF.